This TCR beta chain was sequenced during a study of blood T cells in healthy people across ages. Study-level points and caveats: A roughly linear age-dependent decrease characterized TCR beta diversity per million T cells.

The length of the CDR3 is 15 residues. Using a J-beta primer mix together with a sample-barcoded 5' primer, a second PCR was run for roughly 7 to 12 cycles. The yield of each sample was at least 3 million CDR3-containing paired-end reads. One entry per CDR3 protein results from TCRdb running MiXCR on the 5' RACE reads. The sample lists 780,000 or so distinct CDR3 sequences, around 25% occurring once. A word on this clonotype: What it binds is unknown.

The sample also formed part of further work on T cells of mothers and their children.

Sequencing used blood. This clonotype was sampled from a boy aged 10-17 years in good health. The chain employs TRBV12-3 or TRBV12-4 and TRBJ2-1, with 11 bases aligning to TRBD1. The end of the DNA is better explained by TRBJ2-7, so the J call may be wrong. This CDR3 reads CASSPGQGAAYEQYF. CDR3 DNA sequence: TGTGCCAGCAGTCCCGGACAGGGGGCGGCGTACGAGCAGTACTTC.